This TCR beta chain was found in a study of blood T cell repertoires in COVID-19. CDR3 length: 14 residues. The ends lost 5 bases at V and 6 bases at J; junction bases unmatched: 6. CDR1 SEHNR and CDR2 FQNEAQ come from the germline V gene (reference sequence). Sequencing was performed with immunoSEQ multiplex PCR; in TCRdb, only in-frame clones are kept and a portion is missing. Of 190,000 or so clones listed, 82% were seen once; the top ten hold 10% to 15%. This clone has just a few counts. The chain employs TRBV7-9 and TRBJ1-5, with 8 positions matching TRBD1. The receptor comes from a man aged 35 to 55 who had recovered from COVID-19. The sample was PBMCs or T cells enriched from blood (not recorded which). The CDR3 bases are TGTGCCAGCAGCCAAGGACAGGGAGGTCAGCCCCAGCATTTT. It yields the protein CASSQGQGGQPQHF.